These T cell receptor beta chains were read from a single sample in a study of Ad26.COV2.S vaccination and SARS-CoV-2 variants. Method: immunoSEQ multiplex PCR; TCRdb's copy keeps in-frame clones and lacks some. The profile shows hundreds of thousands of clones, 75% to 90% of them singletons. Sequences were derived from peripheral blood, sampled in a trial of Ad26.COV2.S vaccine versus placebo. These receptors all come from a person between 18 and 65 years old who received the Ad26.COV2.S COVID-19 vaccine or a placebo. The CDR3 runs from the conserved cysteine through the conserved F or W. D genes are given only for firm matches. Size is stated for part of the rows, as once, few or many counts, or as a class when the clone is expanded.

clone size	J gene	D gene	V gene	CDR3 protein	CDR3 DNA
.	TRBJ1-2	TRBD1	TRBV10-3	CATTPGQGVYGYTF	TGTGCCACCACCCCGGGACAGGGGGTATATGGCTACACCTTC
.	TRBJ1-1	TRBD1	TRBV14	CASSQGTGTVSEAFF	TGTGCCAGCAGCCAAGGCACTGGGACAGTGTCTGAAGCTTTCTTT
.	TRBJ2-7	TRBD1	TRBV7-9	CATTQRGTGVQYF	TGTGCCACCACTCAGCGGGGGACAGGGGTGCAGTACTTC
.	TRBJ2-1	.	TRBV10-2	CASSESNSVQFF	TGCGCCAGCAGTGAGTCGAATTCAGTGCAGTTCTTC
once	TRBJ2-1	.	TRBV24-1	CATSDLQGGEQFF	TGTGCCACCAGTGATTTACAGGGAGGTGAGCAGTTCTTC
.	TRBJ1-4	.	TRBV12-3/TRBV12-4	CASSFSAGQKLFF	TGTGCCAGCAGTTTTTCTGCGGGGCAAAAACTGTTTTTT
.	TRBJ1-5	.	TRBV30	CAWSDLSNQPQHF	TGTGCCTGGAGCGACCTTAGCAATCAGCCCCAGCATTTT
.	TRBJ2-5	.	TRBV21-1	CASSKERGQETQYF	TGTGCCAGCAGCAAAGAGCGCGGCCAAGAGACCCAGTACTTC
once	TRBJ2-1	TRBD2	TRBV11-2	CASRGGLGSYNEQFF	TGTGCCAGCCGGGGGGGGCTAGGCTCCTACAATGAGCAGTTCTTC
.	TRBJ2-3	.	TRBV24-1	CATSGRSGVTDTQYF	TGTGCCACCAGTGGGCGGAGCGGAGTCACAGATACGCAGTATTTT
.	TRBJ1-1	.	TRBV18	CASSPRGLDTEAFF	TGTGCCAGCTCACCGCGGGGTTTGGACACTGAAGCTTTCTTT
.	TRBJ2-2	TRBD1	TRBV6-2/TRBV6-3	CASSYGWQGDTGELFF	TGTGCCAGCAGTTACGGTTGGCAGGGGGACACCGGGGAGCTGTTTTTT
.	TRBJ2-5	.	TRBV4-3	CASSQEGAEAETQYF	TGCGCCAGCAGCCAAGAGGGAGCGGAAGCAGAGACCCAGTACTTC
.	TRBJ2-5	.	TRBV19	CASSIVGTQRETQYF	TGTGCCAGTAGTATAGTCGGGACCCAAAGGGAGACCCAGTACTTC
.	TRBJ2-6	.	TRBV7-9	CASSLRVAGANVLTF	TGTGCCAGCAGCTTACGGGTGGCCGGGGCCAACGTCCTGACTTTC
.	TRBJ2-7	.	TRBV20-1	CSGLGGYEQYF	TGCAGTGGACTAGGGGGTTACGAGCAGTACTTC
.	TRBJ2-2	.	TRBV4-1	CASSPRAGANTGELFF	TGCGCCAGCAGCCCCCGGGCAGGGGCGAACACCGGGGAGCTGTTTTTT
.	TRBJ2-4	.	TRBV3-1/TRBV3-2	CASSPGPLSGPLKNIQYF	.
once	TRBJ2-1	.	TRBV6-2/TRBV6-3	CASSQATYNEQFF	TGTGCCAGCAGCCAAGCAACCTACAATGAGCAGTTCTTC
.	TRBJ2-5	.	TRBV3-1/TRBV3-2	CASWSGLIGTQYF	TGTGCCAGCTGGTCCGGACTGATTGGGACCCAGTACTTC
.	TRBJ1-2	.	TRBV27	CASSLGTALGYGYTF	TGTGCCAGCAGTTTAGGGACCGCTCTGGGCTATGGCTACACCTTC
many	TRBJ2-3	.	TRBV6-5	CASSYSESTDTQYF	TGTGCCAGCAGTTACTCGGAGAGCACAGATACGCAGTATTTT
.	TRBJ1-6	TRBD1	TRBV4-3	CASSQNRGREGSPLHF	TGCGCCAGCAGCCAGAACAGGGGGCGCGAAGGGTCACCCCTCCACTTT
few	TRBJ1-6	.	TRBV18	CASSPRDRRGDSPLHF	TGTGCCAGCTCACCAAGGGACCGGCGAGGGGATTCACCCCTCCACTTT
.	TRBJ2-7	TRBD1	TRBV7-2	CASSSTGQGEDYEQYF	TGTGCCAGCAGCTCGACGGGACAGGGCGAAGACTACGAGCAGTACTTC
.	TRBJ2-1	TRBD2	TRBV24-1	CATGPGTSGTYNEQFF	TGTGCCACCGGCCCCGGGACTAGCGGGACCTACAATGAGCAGTTCTTC
.	TRBJ2-7	.	TRBV7-8	CASSSVYEQYF	TGTGCCAGCAGCTCGGTCTACGAGCAGTACTTC
few	TRBJ2-5	TRBD1	TRBV24-1	CATGGPGQGASTPKETQYF	TGTGCCACCGGGGGGCCGGGACAGGGGGCATCAACACCCAAAGAGACCCAGTACTTC
.	TRBJ2-1	.	TRBV11-2	CASTYGTFYNEQFF	TGTGCCAGCACCTATGGGACTTTCTACAATGAGCAGTTCTTC
.	TRBJ2-7	TRBD1	TRBV29-1	CSTYRQGSYEQYF	TGCAGCACTTACCGACAGGGGTCCTACGAGCAGTACTTC
once	TRBJ2-1	.	TRBV7-9	CASSNYNEQFF	TGTGCCAGCAGCAACTACAATGAGCAGTTCTTC
.	TRBJ2-5	.	TRBV2	CASNFSPPLRGEETQYF	TGTGCCAGCAATTTTTCGCCACCCTTGAGGGGGGAAGAGACCCAGTACTTC
few	TRBJ2-1	TRBD2	TRBV5-1	CASSLWVRREVGDEQFF	TGCGCCAGCAGCTTATGGGTTCGGCGGGAGGTTGGCGATGAGCAGTTCTTC
.	TRBJ1-3	.	TRBV6-5	CASRGSSGNTIYF	TGTGCCAGCAGGGGGAGCTCTGGAAACACCATATATTTT
.	TRBJ1-1	.	TRBV12-3/TRBV12-4	CASSLGGPAFF	TGTGCCAGCAGTTTAGGGGGCCCGGCTTTCTTT
.	TRBJ2-5	.	TRBV6-6	CASRPRLQETQYF	TGTGCCAGCAGACCGCGACTTCAAGAGACCCAGTACTTC
.	TRBJ2-7	TRBD1	TRBV4-3	CASWGQGLYEQYF	TGCGCCAGCTGGGGACAGGGTCTCTACGAGCAGTACTTC
.	TRBJ2-3	.	TRBV6-2/TRBV6-3	CASSIRVPDTQYF	TGTGCCAGCAGTATCAGGGTCCCGGATACGCAGTATTTT
.	TRBJ2-7	TRBD1	TRBV10-3	CAIRNTGVDEQYF	TGTGCCATCAGGAATACAGGGGTCGACGAGCAGTACTTC
few	TRBJ2-7	.	TRBV10-1	CASTSTGRLGEQYF	TGCGCCAGCACCTCGACAGGGAGGCTGGGCGAGCAGTACTTC
.	TRBJ2-7	TRBD2	TRBV29-1	CSVGTRGYEQYF	TGCAGCGTCGGGACTAGGGGATACGAGCAGTACTTC
.	TRBJ1-2	TRBD1	TRBV6-2/TRBV6-3	CASSLTGGDYGYTF	TGTGCCAGCAGTCTAACAGGGGGCGACTATGGCTACACCTTC
.	TRBJ1-3	.	TRBV5-1	CASSLGAGPGNTIYF	TGCGCCAGCAGCTTGGGGGCAGGACCTGGAAACACCATATATTTT
.	TRBJ2-7	TRBD2	TRBV19	CASSIGTSGGEQYF	TGTGCCAGTAGTATCGGGACTAGCGGGGGCGAGCAGTACTTC
.	TRBJ2-3	TRBD2	TRBV9	CASSAGLAGVETQYF	TGTGCCAGCAGCGCCGGCCTAGCGGGAGTGGAGACGCAGTATTTT
.	TRBJ2-5	.	TRBV29-1	CSARDTKRETQYF	TGCAGCGCCCGTGACACAAAACGAGAGACCCAGTACTTC
.	TRBJ2-1	.	TRBV7-2	CASSSTAYSYNEQFF	TGTGCCAGCAGCTCCACTGCCTACTCCTACAATGAGCAGTTCTTC
.	TRBJ2-5	.	TRBV7-6	CASSLLTGSRETQYF	TGTGCCAGCAGCTTGCTCACCGGGAGCAGGGAGACCCAGTACTTC
once	TRBJ2-7	.	TRBV3-1/TRBV3-2	CASSQNILIYEQYF	TGTGCCAGCAGCCAGAACATTTTAATTTACGAGCAGTACTTC